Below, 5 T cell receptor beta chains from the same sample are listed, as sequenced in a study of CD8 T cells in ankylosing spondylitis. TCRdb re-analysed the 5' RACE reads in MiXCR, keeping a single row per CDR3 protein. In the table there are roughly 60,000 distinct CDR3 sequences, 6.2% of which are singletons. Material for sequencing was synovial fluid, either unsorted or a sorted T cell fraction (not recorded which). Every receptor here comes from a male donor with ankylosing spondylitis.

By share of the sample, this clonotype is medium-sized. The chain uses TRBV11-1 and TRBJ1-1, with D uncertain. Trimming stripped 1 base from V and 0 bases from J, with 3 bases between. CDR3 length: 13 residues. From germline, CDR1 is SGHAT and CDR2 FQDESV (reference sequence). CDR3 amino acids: CASSLEMNTEAFF. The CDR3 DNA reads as TGTGCCAGCAGCTTAGAGATGAACACTGAAGCTTTCTTT.

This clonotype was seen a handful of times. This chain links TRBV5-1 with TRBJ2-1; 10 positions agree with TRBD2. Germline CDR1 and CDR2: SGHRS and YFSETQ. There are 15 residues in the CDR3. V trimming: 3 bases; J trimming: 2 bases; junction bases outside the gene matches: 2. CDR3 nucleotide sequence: TGCGCCAGCAGCTCAGGACTAGCGGCCTACAATGAGCAGTTCTTC. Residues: CASSSGLAAYNEQFF.

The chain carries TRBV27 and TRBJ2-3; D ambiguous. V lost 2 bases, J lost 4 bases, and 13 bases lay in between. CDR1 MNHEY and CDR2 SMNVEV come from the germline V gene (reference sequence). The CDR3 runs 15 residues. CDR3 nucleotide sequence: TGTGCCAGCAGTTTAGGGTCCCGGAGAGCAGATACGCAGTATTTT. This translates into CASSLGSRRADTQYF.

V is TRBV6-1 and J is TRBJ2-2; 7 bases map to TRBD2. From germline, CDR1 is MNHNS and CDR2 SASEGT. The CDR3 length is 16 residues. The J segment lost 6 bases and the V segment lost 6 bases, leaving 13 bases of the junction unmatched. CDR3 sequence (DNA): TGTGCCAGCAGCGCGACTAGCCTAGCAGTGTCCGGGGAGCTGTTTTTT. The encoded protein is CASSATSLAVSGELFF.

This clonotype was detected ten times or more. CDR3 in amino acids: CASSTRDRGGYTF. CDR3 in DNA: TGTGCCAGCAGCACCCGGGACAGGGGAGGCTACACCTTC. The gene calls are TRBV7-2 and TRBJ1-2; 10 positions agree with TRBD1. V lost 5 bases and J lost 8; bases outside the gene matches: 5. The germline gives CDR1 SGHTA, CDR2 FQGNSA. There are 13 residues in the CDR3.